The 2 T cell receptor beta chains presented below share a single source sample, sequenced in a study of T cells after posttransplantation cyclophosphamide. Method: immunoSEQ multiplex PCR; TCRdb's copy keeps in-frame clones and lacks some. The sample shows roughly 49,000 clones, around 84% of them seen only once. Sequencing was done on a sample of PBMCs. The origin of the receptors is a man aged 30 to 39 with a blood cancer, CMV-positive, and with a related stem cell donor.

This rearrangement joins TRBV29-1 to TRBJ1-1, with D maybe TRBD1 (5 bases). Trimming shortened V by 3 bases and J by 1 base, and 6 bases separated the two germline ends. This CDR3 has 12 residues. Germline V gives CDR1 SQVTM, CDR2 ANQGSEA. CDR3 in DNA: TGCAGCGTTGACGGGGGGAACACTGAAGCTTTCTTT. Translated, it gives CSVDGGNTEAFF.

This clone was observed a handful of times. V usage is TRBV10-3 and J usage is TRBJ2-7; 8 bases line up with TRBD1. Looked up from germline, CDR1 is ENHRY and CDR2 is SYGVKD. With 4 bases clipped from V and 3 bases from J, the junction kept 5 bases outside the gene matches. This CDR3 comprises 14 residues. The CDR3 here is CAISVPDRGYEQYF. For the CDR3, the DNA is TGTGCCATCAGTGTCCCAGACAGGGGCTACGAGCAGTACTTC.